This T cell receptor (beta chain) was retrieved from a study of early T cells in non-severe SARS-CoV-2 infection. Study as a whole: RNA in bulk from unsorted whole blood was sequenced, and chains were unpaired.

Individual cDNA molecules carried attached unique molecular identifiers. MiXCR was run by TCRdb on the 5' RACE reads, yielding one entry per CDR3 protein. The sample lists more than 80,000 distinct CDR3 sequences; roughly 15% were seen once. This clonotype appeared many times. Its antigen is unidentified. Study findings and constraints: Database matching using VDJdb favored anti-spike CD8 responses, with private and CD4 specificities left missing.

Sequencing used whole blood. The receptor comes from an adult who was a healthcare worker with PCR-confirmed SARS-CoV-2 infection or an uninfected control (not recorded which).

The CDR3 DNA reads TGCAGCGTCGATAACAGGGGGATGGTTGAAGCTTTCTTT. Encoded protein: CSVDNRGMVEAFF. V gene TRBV29-1 combines with J gene TRBJ1-1; 8 bases line up with TRBD1. CDR1 is SQVTM, CDR2 ANQGSEA, per germline. After removal of 6 bases from V and 7 bases from J, the junction contained 10 bases not matched to a gene. This CDR3 contains 13 residues. The complete variable domain, with remaining parts taken from reference TRBV29-1 and TRBJ1-1, reads SAVISQKPSRDICQRGTSLTIQCQVDSQVTMMFWYRQQPGQSLTLIATANQGSEATYESGFVIDKFPISRPNLTFSTLTVSNMSPEDSSIYLCSVDNRGMVEAFFGQGTRLTVV.